A single sample gave rise to the 2 T cell receptor beta chains below, sequenced in a study of identical twins. TCRdb redid the calling of the 5' RACE reads with MiXCR, one entry per CDR3 protein. There are 450,000 to 650,000 distinct CDR3 sequences in the sample; about 16% occur only once, and less than 0.5% lies in the top ten. The sample also formed part of further work on yellow fever vaccine responses in identical twins.

Material for sequencing was CD4+ T cells sorted from blood. These receptors all stem from a woman under 30 in good health.

This clonotype has a handful of counts. This chain uses TRBV29-1 with TRBJ2-5, with TRBD2 identical over 8 bases. The CDR3 runs to 16 residues. J gave up 5 bases and V 3 bases, and 14 bases lay outside the gene matches. Germline CDR1 reads SQVTM; CDR2 reads ANQGSEA. The CDR3 loop is CSVDRPRVAGRETQYF. In DNA, the CDR3 is TGCAGCGTTGACCGGCCCCGGGTAGCGGGGAGGGAGACCCAGTACTTC.

The sample holds a few counts of this clonotype. The V call is TRBV6-5, the J call TRBJ1-6; TRBD1 aligns across 7 bases. CDR1 and CDR2 (germline): MNHEY, SVGAGI. The V gene end was trimmed by 6 bases and the J gene end by 7 bases; junction bases not matched to a gene: 6. This CDR3 spans 14 amino acids. The CDR3 DNA is TGTGCCAGCAGATACACAGGGGAGAATTCACCCCTCCACTTT. This sequence encodes CASRYTGENSPLHF.